The sequence of this T cell receptor (beta chain) was determined in a study of T cells after yellow fever vaccination. Whole-study context: Preparation of the low-cell-number fractions used SMART-Seq v4 Ultra Low Input. Study conclusions and caveats: The appearance of a small share of clonotypes in both CD4 and CD8 compartments was observed.

TCRdb passed the 5' RACE reads through MiXCR, listing each CDR3 protein once. The sample lists 300,000 to 400,000 distinct CDR3 sequences, around an eighth occurring once. In the case of this clonotype: Its antigen remains unknown.

The CDR3 length is 16 residues. Germline V CDR1 and CDR2: SGHNT, YYREEE (reference sequence). V was cut by 6 bases and J by 0 bases, with 17 bases left in between. This sequence originates from a man aged 18-30 years who received the YFV17D yellow fever vaccine. The sample here was CD4+ T cells sorted from PBMCs, taken 15 days after the yellow fever booster vaccination. This chain uses TRBV5-4 with TRBJ2-3; D may be TRBD2 (5 bases). CDR3 nucleotide sequence: TGTGCCAGCACCTCGGGGAAGGTTACTAGCACAGATACGCAGTATTTT. This translates into CASTSGKVTSTDTQYF.